Ten or more counts support the clone carrying this T cell receptor (beta chain). The data originate from a study of regulatory T cells in long-lasting Graves disease. Sample time point: newly diagnosed GD, antithyroid drugs for less than 3 months. The TCR library was made from RNA extracted from PBMCs. V was pared by 3 bases and J by 4 bases, with 8 bases between. The CDR3 is 13 residues long. Germline assignment: CDR1 SGHTA and CDR2 FQGTGA. Library construction for TCR beta used iRepertoire HTBI primers and Arm-PCR of CDR3 regions. MiXCR, applied by TCRdb to the multiplex PCR reads, yields one record per CDR3 protein. The sample includes under 300,000 distinct CDR3 sequences, roughly a fifth of them seen just once.

The sequence was obtained from a female donor with Graves disease. The chain is built from TRBV7-3 and TRBJ2-3; D unclear. The sample in question was peripheral blood mononuclear cells (PBMCs), obtained at new diagnosis, from a patient treated with antithyroid drugs. The CDR3 sequence: CASSFGVADTQYF. The CDR3 DNA reads TGTGCCAGCAGCTTTGGGGTAGCAGATACGCAGTATTTT.